These 27 T cell receptor beta chains were all obtained from the same sample, sequenced in a study of cytotoxic CD8 clonotypes in ibrutinib-treated CLL (dated by TCRdb to the early 2020s). The sample's time point, from its label and the paper: more than 10 months on ibrutinib. The library was obtained by the immunoSEQ multiplex PCR assay. As stored in TCRdb, this immuneACCESS dataset retains in-frame rearrangements with V and J assigned. A fraction of the clones does not appear; measured against another copy, unresolved V genes explain less than half of the discrepancy, and the remainder lacks a known reason. Counted in this sample were 110,000 to 150,000 clones; approximately 81% of them appeared once. Together, the top ten hold around 13% of the sample. The sequencing used PBMCs, collected after 12 months of ibrutinib treatment. All receptors derive from a human donor with chronic lymphocytic leukemia.

V and J are TRBV29-1 and TRBJ2-1; D gene uncertain. The V end was cut by 6 bases, the J end by 8 bases, with 14 bases between. The CDR3 length is 12 residues. CDR1 is SQVTM, CDR2 ANQGSEA, per germline. Here the CDR3 DNA reads TGCAGCGTCGGTATGATGGGCTATGAGCAGTTCTTC. It is translated as CSVGMMGYEQFF.

The chain links TRBV27 to TRBJ2-1, with 7 bases aligning to TRBD2. Germline V gene lookup returns CDR1 MNHEY and CDR2 SMNVEV (reference sequence). The CDR3 covers 17 residues. Trimming took 7 bases from V and 5 from J; bases not matched to a gene: 17. CDR3 loop: CASTPRGGSNKDNEQFF. The DNA of the CDR3 is TGTGCCAGCACCCCCCGGGGCGGGAGTAACAAGGACAATGAGCAGTTCTTC.

The rearrangement joins TRBV14 to TRBJ2-7; D perhaps matches TRBD1 (6 bases). Germline values: CDR1 SGHDN, CDR2 FVKESK. The V end was cut by 3 bases, the J end by 5 bases, with 20 bases between. The length of the CDR3 is 16 residues. The CDR3 sequence: CASSQAVTGIVHEQYF. The CDR3 nucleotides are TGTGCCAGCAGCCAGGCCGTGACAGGAATCGTCCACGAGCAGTACTTC.

This chain joins TRBV4-3 and TRBJ2-7; 12 nucleotides align to TRBD2. V trimming: 3 bases; J trimming: 7 bases; junction bases outside the gene matches: 13. Germline V gene data show CDR1 as LGHNA and CDR2 as YSLEER. This CDR3 has 17 residues. The DNA for the CDR3 is TGCGCCAGCAGCCAGACGACTAGCGGGAGTTATACGGTGGAGCAGTACTTC. It encodes CASSQTTSGSYTVEQYF.

The V and J genes are TRBV19 and TRBJ2-7; unclear D gene. With 3 bases removed from V and 3 bases from J, the gap between germline ends came to 9 bases. Germline CDR1 LNHDA, CDR2 SQIVND (reference sequence). CDR3 size: 13 residues. The CDR3: CASSIYSNYEQYF. The CDR3 DNA sequence: TGTGCCAGTAGTATCTATTCCAACTACGAGCAGTACTTC.

The chain's CDR3 is CASSGVGGAGGYTF. In DNA form, the CDR3 reads TGCGCCAGCAGTGGAGTGGGAGGGGCTGGTGGCTACACCTTC. This sequence joins TRBV10-2 and TRBJ1-2; D is possibly TRBD1 (5 bases). The CDR3 consists of 14 residues. Trimming cost V 4 bases and J 7 bases, with 16 bases left between them. Germline V gives CDR1 WSHSY, CDR2 SAAADI.

The V gene is TRBV28, the J gene TRBJ2-2, with D maybe TRBD1 (6 bases). This CDR3 is built from 14 residues. Germline values: CDR1 MDHEN, CDR2 SYDVKM. V lost 3 bases, J lost 6 bases, and 11 bases lay in between. The CDR3 region has the DNA TGTGCCAGCAGTTTGCAGGGGAATCCCGGGGAGCTGTTTTTT. Translating gives CASSLQGNPGELFF. Together with reference TRBV28 and TRBJ2-2, the CDR3 gives the full variable domain: DVKVTQSSRYLVKRTGEKVFLECVQDMDHENMFWYRQDPGLGLRLIYFSYDVKMKEKGDIPEGYSVSREKKERFSLILESASTNQTSMYLCASSLQGNPGELFFGEGSRLTVL.

The chain uses TRBV7-2 and TRBJ2-7, with 11 nucleotides matching TRBD2. Germline loops: CDR1 SGHTA, CDR2 FQGNSA. The CDR3 has 15 residues. The V and J ends lost 6 bases and 6 bases, in that order; junction bases with no gene match: 10. The CDR3, as DNA: TGTGCCAGCAGGCCAACTAGCGGGAGCTCCGGCGAGCAGTACTTC. This sequence encodes CASRPTSGSSGEQYF.

This clone appeared once. CDR3 sequence (DNA): TGTGCCAGCAGTGTGACCGGACAGGCTCCTGACCGCTCCTACAATGAGCAGTTCTTC. Amino acid sequence: CASSVTGQAPDRSYNEQFF. V is TRBV6-1 and J is TRBJ2-1; 7 bases align to TRBD1. V shed 4 bases, J shed 0 bases, and the junction held 15 bases outside the gene matches. Germline CDR1 MNHNS, CDR2 SASEGT. This CDR3 contains 19 residues.

V gene TRBV7-9 combines with J gene TRBJ2-1, with 8 bases identical to TRBD2. CDR1 is SEHNR, CDR2 FQNEAQ, per germline (reference sequence). The trim removed 6 bases at V and 0 bases at J, leaving 7 bases unmatched. This CDR3 comprises 16 residues. The CDR3 DNA reads as TGTGCCAGCAGGGGAGGTAGCGGGACCTCCTACAATGAGCAGTTCTTC. Amino acid sequence: CASRGGSGTSYNEQFF.

The rearrangement uses TRBV7-9 and TRBJ2-7, with 8 positions matching TRBD1. From germline, CDR1 is SEHNR and CDR2 FQNEAQ (reference sequence). After removal of 3 bases from V and 5 bases from J, the junction contained 6 bases not matched to a gene. The CDR3 totals 14 residues. CDR3 sequence reads: CASSFVQGAHEQYF. The CDR3 nucleotides read TGTGCCAGCAGCTTCGTCCAGGGGGCCCACGAGCAGTACTTC.

The J gene is TRBJ1-1, the V gene TRBV5-1; D is undetermined. Between the trimmed V and J ends, which lost 4 bases and 1 base, there was a span of 8 bases. The V gene's germline CDR1 is SGHRS and CDR2 YFSETQ. The CDR3 totals 13 residues. CDR3 in amino acids: CASSTDPNTEAFF. The CDR3 DNA follows: TGCGCCAGCAGCACCGATCCGAACACTGAAGCTTTCTTT.

This chain connects TRBV29-1 to TRBJ2-7; D not resolved. Looked up from germline, CDR1 is SQVTM and CDR2 is ANQGSEA. Between the trimmed V and J ends, which lost 0 bases and 3 bases, there was a span of 6 bases. The CDR3 extends over 12 amino acids. CDR3 region: CSVEDLGYEQYF. The CDR3 DNA is TGCAGCGTTGAAGACTTGGGCTACGAGCAGTACTTC.

This clone has only a few counts. The gene calls are TRBV4-2 and TRBJ2-1; D is ambiguous. Per the germline V gene, CDR1 is LGHNA and CDR2 is YNFKEQ. Trimming cost V 1 base and J 3 bases, with 13 bases left between them. The CDR3 consists of 16 residues. CDR3 amino acids: CASSQALGGYYNEQFF. CDR3 bases: TGTGCCAGCAGCCAAGCCCTGGGCGGCTACTACAATGAGCAGTTCTTC.

CDR3: CASSFSSGEETQYF. In nucleotides, the CDR3 is TGTGCCAGCAGCTTCTCTAGCGGGGAAGAGACCCAGTACTTC. The chain is built from TRBV5-4 and TRBJ2-5; 9 nucleotides agree with TRBD2. Germline trimming cut 2 bases from V and 3 bases from J; bases unmatched to any gene: 2. The CDR3 covers 14 residues. Germline V gives CDR1 SGHNT, CDR2 YYREEE (reference sequence).

The chain uses TRBV7-8 and TRBJ2-1, with TRBD2 identical over 11 bases. Looked up from germline, CDR1 is SGHVS and CDR2 is FQNEAQ. The CDR3 has 17 amino acids. Trimming cost V 5 bases and J 4 bases; bases outside gene matches: 10. The CDR3 region has the DNA TGTGCCAGCAGCCCATTAGCGGGAGGGGTCCTATACAATGAGCAGTTCTTC. It yields the protein CASSPLAGGVLYNEQFF.

This rearrangement joins TRBV4-3 to TRBJ2-7; perhaps TRBD2 as D (5 bases). The CDR3 runs 16 residues. Germline loops: CDR1 LGHNA, CDR2 YSLEER. The V and J ends lost 0 bases and 0 bases respectively, with 12 bases between them. The CDR3 loop is CASSQDPRASSYEQYF. CDR3 bases: TGCGCCAGCAGCCAAGACCCGAGGGCCAGCTCCTACGAGCAGTACTTC.

This chain uses TRBV6-5 with TRBJ1-5, with D unresolved. Germline V gene lookup returns CDR1 MNHEY and CDR2 SVGAGI. V was shortened by 5 bases and J by 6 bases, with 8 bases between the two germline ends. This CDR3 has 12 residues. The chain's CDR3 is CASSPSFQPQHF. The CDR3 coding sequence is TGTGCCAGCAGTCCCTCCTTTCAGCCCCAGCATTTT.

CDR3 sequence: CASSLSGQKRNEQFF. CDR3 bases: TGTGCCAGCAGCTTAAGTGGCCAAAAGAGGAATGAGCAGTTCTTC. The rearrangement links TRBV7-8 to TRBJ2-1, with D unclear. Germline V gene lookup returns CDR1 SGHVS and CDR2 FQNEAQ. The CDR3 covers 15 residues. The V and J ends lost 2 bases and 7 bases respectively, with 15 bases between them.

Regarding this clone: An end of the junction does not agree with germline; a read error may underlie this. J is TRBJ2-1 and V is TRBV5-1; 8 bases align to TRBD1. The CDR3 contains 15 residues. The germline CDR1 and CDR2 sequences are SGHRS and YFSETQ. The CDR3 nucleotides read TGCGCCAGCAGCTTAGGACAGGGCTCCCACAATGAGCAGTTCTTC. Protein product: CASSLGQGSHNEQFF.

This clone has a single count. The V call is TRBV15, the J call TRBJ1-2; 9 nucleotides match TRBD1. After removal of 7 bases from V and 2 bases from J, the junction contained 11 bases not matched to a gene. Germline values: CDR1 LNHNV, CDR2 YYDKDF (reference sequence). The CDR3 is 16 amino acids. The CDR3 reads CATKPTPGTGNYGYTF. Written as DNA, the CDR3 is TGTGCCACCAAACCCACCCCCGGGACAGGGAACTATGGCTACACCTTC.

The chain has TRBV6-1 and TRBJ1-2, with TRBD1 identical over 8 bases. The CDR3 extends over 14 amino acids. Germline V CDR1 and CDR2: MNHNS, SASEGT. J gave up 6 bases and V 1 base, and 4 bases lay outside the gene matches. In nucleotides, the CDR3 is TGTGCCAGCAGTGAAGTCAGGGGGCACGATGGCTACACCTTC. Amino acids: CASSEVRGHDGYTF.

The V call is TRBV27, the J call TRBJ2-7; 9 nucleotides align to TRBD2. Germline loops: CDR1 MNHEY, CDR2 SMNVEV (reference sequence). The junction had 3 bases not matched to a gene; V was cut back by 5 bases and J by 4 bases. The CDR3 is 13 residues long. The CDR3 loop reads CASSLGLAYEQYF. CDR3 coding DNA: TGTGCCAGCAGTCTAGGACTAGCGTACGAGCAGTACTTC.

The chain combines TRBV4-3 with TRBJ2-1; the match to TRBD1 covers 9 bases. CDR3 length equals 15 residues. Trimming took 1 base from V and 2 from J; bases not matched to a gene: 0. CDR1 LGHNA and CDR2 YSLEER come from the germline V gene. The CDR3 nucleotides are TGCGCCAGCAGCCAAGGACAGGGGGCCTACAATGAGCAGTTCTTC. Translating it yields CASSQGQGAYNEQFF.

The rearrangement joins TRBV4-3 to TRBJ2-1; 10 bases match TRBD2. Per germline, CDR1 LGHNA and CDR2 YSLEER. The CDR3 covers 14 residues. V gave up 6 bases and J gave up 7 bases; unmatched junction bases: 6. The CDR3 DNA follows: TGCGCCAGCAGTAGCGGTAGCGGGAGGAATGAGCAGTTCTTC. Residues: CASSSGSGRNEQFF.

J is TRBJ2-1 and V is TRBV5-1; 8 bases agree with TRBD1. There are 15 residues in the CDR3. V trimming: 3 bases; J trimming: 8 bases; junction bases outside the gene matches: 10. Germline loops: CDR1 SGHRS, CDR2 YFSETQ. CDR3 sequence: CASSWDRNVYYEQFF. The CDR3 coding sequence is TGCGCCAGCAGCTGGGACAGGAACGTTTATTATGAGCAGTTCTTC.

V usage is TRBV5-6 and J usage is TRBJ2-5; D gene uncertain. This CDR3 region has 13 residues. V lost 0 bases to trimming and J lost 0 bases, with 3 bases between them. Germline lookup yields CDR1 SGHDT and CDR2 YYEEEE. DNA for the CDR3: TGTGCCAGCAGCTTGGGGTACCAAGAGACCCAGTACTTC. As protein: CASSLGYQETQYF.